This TCR beta chain was captured in a study of metastatic and nonmetastatic thyroid tumors. The wider study: Repertoire comparisons spanned blood and tumor or nodule tissue from malignant and benign thyroid patients. Study findings and constraints: When malignant thyroid tumors were compared with benign nodules, TCR beta diversity was reportedly significantly higher in the malignant tumors. This held in both blood and tumor samples.

Not a single patient had been given any form of treatment at any point before undergoing thyroid surgery. This clone is medium-sized (0.01 to 0.1%) within its sample. Antigen: not known. Authors' analysis steps: A papillary thyroid cancer distant-metastasis classifier was built from CDR3 differences across clinicopathological groups. TCRdb redid the clone calls on the PCR reads using MiXCR. The V and J calls were determined by TCRdb, not by the authors. Of roughly 16,000 clones listed, roughly 30% are singletons. The V gene's germline CDR1 is SNHLY and CDR2 FYNNEI. Trimming at V came to 4 bases and at J to 5 bases, leaving 4 bases not matched to a gene. The CDR3 is 14 residues long.

This receptor was identified in a female donor with papillary thyroid cancer or a benign thyroid nodule (not recorded which). Some clones in this sample may be carry-over from other donors' samples. The sequenced sample consisted of tumor tissue. The chain employs TRBV2 and TRBJ2-5, with TRBD2 matching 10 bases. The CDR3 loop reads CASSGAGGKETQYF. The CDR3 region has the DNA TGTGCCAGCAGTGGAGCGGGGGGGAAGGAGACCCAGTACTTC.